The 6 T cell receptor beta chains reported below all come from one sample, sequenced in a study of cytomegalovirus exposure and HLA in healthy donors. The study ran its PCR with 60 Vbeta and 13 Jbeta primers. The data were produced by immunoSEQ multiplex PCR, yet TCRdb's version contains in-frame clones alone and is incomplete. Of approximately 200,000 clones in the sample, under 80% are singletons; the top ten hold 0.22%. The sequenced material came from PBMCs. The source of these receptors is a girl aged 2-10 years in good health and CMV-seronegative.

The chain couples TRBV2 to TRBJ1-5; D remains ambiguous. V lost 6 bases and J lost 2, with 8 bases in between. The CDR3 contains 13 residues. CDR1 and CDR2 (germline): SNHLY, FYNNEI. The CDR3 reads CASRGEGNQPQHF. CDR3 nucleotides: TGTGCCAGCAGGGGTGAGGGCAATCAGCCCCAGCATTTT.

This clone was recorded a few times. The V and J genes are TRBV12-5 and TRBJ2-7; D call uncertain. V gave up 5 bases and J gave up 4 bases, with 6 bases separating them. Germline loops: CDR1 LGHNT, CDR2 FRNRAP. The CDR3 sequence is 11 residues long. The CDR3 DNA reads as TGTGCTAGTGGTATCTATTACGAGCAGTACTTC. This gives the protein CASGIYYEQYF.

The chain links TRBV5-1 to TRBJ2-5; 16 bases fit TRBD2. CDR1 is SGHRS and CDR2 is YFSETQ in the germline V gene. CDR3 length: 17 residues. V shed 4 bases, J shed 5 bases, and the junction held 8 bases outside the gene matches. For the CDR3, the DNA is TGCGCCAGCAGCCCGGGACTAGCGGGGGGGCCCATCGAGACCCAGTACTTC. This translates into CASSPGLAGGPIETQYF.

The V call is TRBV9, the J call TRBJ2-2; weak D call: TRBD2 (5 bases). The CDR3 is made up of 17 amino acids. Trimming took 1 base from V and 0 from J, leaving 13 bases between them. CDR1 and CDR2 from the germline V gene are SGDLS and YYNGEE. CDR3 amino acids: CASSVKIRGTNTGELFF. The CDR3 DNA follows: TGTGCCAGCAGCGTAAAGATTAGAGGGACGAACACCGGGGAGCTGTTTTTT.

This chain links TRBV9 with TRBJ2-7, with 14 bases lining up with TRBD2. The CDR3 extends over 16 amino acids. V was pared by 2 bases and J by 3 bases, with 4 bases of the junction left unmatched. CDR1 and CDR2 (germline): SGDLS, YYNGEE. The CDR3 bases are TGTGCCAGCAGCGTCTCAGGACTAGCGGGAGGCTACGAGCAGTACTTC. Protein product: CASSVSGLAGGYEQYF.

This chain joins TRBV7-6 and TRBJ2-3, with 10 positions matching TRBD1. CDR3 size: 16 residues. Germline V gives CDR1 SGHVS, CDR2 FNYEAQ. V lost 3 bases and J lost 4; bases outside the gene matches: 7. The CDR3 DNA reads TGTGCCAGCAGCTTTCGACAGGGGGCAAACGCAGATACGCAGTATTTT. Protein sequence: CASSFRQGANADTQYF.